The clone carrying this T cell receptor (beta chain) was counted a single time. This specimen belongs to a study of CD8+CD57+ T cells in acquired aplastic anemia. Study at large: Sorted CD4+ and CD8+ cells gave a mean 3.2 ug DNA, range about 0.19 to 27.4 ug.

Patients selected for sequencing had displayed CD8+CD57+ cell expansion by flow cytometry. There are 13 residues in the CDR3. Germline-derived CDR1 and CDR2 are SNHLY and FYNNEI. V was trimmed by 1 base and J by 2 bases, leaving 6 bases between them. TCR beta VDJ and CDR3 profiling used genomic DNA as template. TCRdb reanalysed the reads using MiXCR and keeps one entry per CDR3 protein. The sample has 150,000 to 200,000 distinct CDR3 sequences, 47% seen once. The specimen sequenced was sorted CD4+, CD8+, or CD8+CD57+ T cells (not recorded which) from PBMCs. This rearrangement joins TRBV2 to TRBJ2-7, with D uncertain. This TCR derives from a human donor with aplastic anemia. CDR3 DNA: TGTGCCAGCAGTGAAGTACCCACCTACGAGCAGTACTTC. Amino acids: CASSEVPTYEQYF.